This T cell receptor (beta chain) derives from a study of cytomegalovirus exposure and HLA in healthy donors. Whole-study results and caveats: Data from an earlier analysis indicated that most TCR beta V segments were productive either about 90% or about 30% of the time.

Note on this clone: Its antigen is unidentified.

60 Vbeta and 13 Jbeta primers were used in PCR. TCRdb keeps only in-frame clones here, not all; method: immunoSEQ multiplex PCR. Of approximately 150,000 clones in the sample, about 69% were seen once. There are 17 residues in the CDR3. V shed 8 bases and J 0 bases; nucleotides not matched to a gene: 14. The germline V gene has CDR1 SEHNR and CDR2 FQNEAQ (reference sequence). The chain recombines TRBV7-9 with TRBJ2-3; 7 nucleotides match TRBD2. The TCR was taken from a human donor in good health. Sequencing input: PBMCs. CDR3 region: CASPFGEDGGSTDTQYF. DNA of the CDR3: TGTGCCAGCCCCTTTGGTGAGGACGGGGGGAGCACAGATACGCAGTATTTT.